This passage covers 29 T cell receptor beta chains from one sample sequenced in a study of blood T cell repertoires in COVID-19. Only in-frame clones appear in the TCRdb table, and some are missing; sequencing was by immunoSEQ multiplex PCR. Of almost 20,000 clones in the sample, 79% were seen once. Sequenced sample: peripheral blood. Receptors were obtained from a man older than 75 with acute or convalescent COVID-19.

This chain joins TRBV7-2 and TRBJ1-4; D may be TRBD1 (6 bases). Germline CDR1 and CDR2: SGHTA and FQGNSA. V was pared by 6 bases and J by 4 bases, with 9 bases between. The CDR3 extends over 13 amino acids. CDR3: CASRGQINEKLFF. CDR3 nucleotides: TGTGCCAGCAGAGGACAGATTAATGAAAAACTGTTTTTT. The full variable domain, its missing parts supplied by reference TRBV7-2 and TRBJ1-4, is GAGVSQSPSNKVTEKGKDVELRCDPISGHTALYWYRQSLGQGLEFLIYFQGNSAPDKSGLPSDRFSAERTGGSVSTLTIQRTQQEDSAVYLCASRGQINEKLFFGSGTQLSVL.

This chain connects TRBV5-6 to TRBJ1-1; D call uncertain. Trimming took off 1 base at V and 0 bases at J, with 10 bases between the two ends. Germline V gives CDR1 SGHDT, CDR2 YYEEEE. The CDR3 spans 15 residues. This CDR3 reads CASSLSTGMNTEAFF. The CDR3 nucleotides read TGTGCCAGCAGCTTGTCGACGGGAATGAACACTGAAGCTTTCTTT.

This clone came up once. This chain uses TRBV12-5 with TRBJ1-2; tentatively, D is TRBD1 (5 bases). V was pared by 0 bases and J by 4 bases, with 12 bases between. The CDR3 sequence is 15 residues long. Germline V gene data show CDR1 as LGHNT and CDR2 as FRNRAP. The CDR3 sequence is CASGLVGQGSYGYTF. The CDR3 nucleotides are TGTGCTAGTGGTTTGGTAGGGCAGGGCTCCTATGGCTACACCTTC.

The rearrangement links TRBV19 to TRBJ2-7; no definite D call. The V and J ends lost 3 bases and 0 bases respectively, with 12 bases between them. The length of the CDR3 is 15 residues. Per germline, CDR1 LNHDA and CDR2 SQIVND (reference sequence). CDR3 in amino acids: CASSIDGDFSYEQYF. CDR3 sequence (DNA): TGTGCCAGTAGTATCGACGGAGATTTCTCCTACGAGCAGTACTTC.

The chain links TRBV6-5 to TRBJ2-7, with 7 bases fitting TRBD2. With V trimmed by 6 bases and J by 4 bases, 6 bases remained unmatched. CDR1 and CDR2 from the germline V gene are MNHEY and SVGAGI. The CDR3 loop spans 13 amino acids. The CDR3 is CASRSGLLYEQYV. The CDR3 DNA reads TGTGCCAGCAGGTCGGGACTACTTTACGAGCAGTACGTC.

The J gene is TRBJ1-2, the V gene TRBV5-1, with D maybe TRBD1 (5 bases). This CDR3 region has 13 residues. The V end lost 4 bases, the J end lost 5 bases, and 12 bases lay between the germline ends. Germline CDR1 and CDR2: SGHRS and YFSETQ. DNA of the CDR3: TGCGCCAGCAGCCCCCGTCAGGGATATGGCTACACCTTC. It yields the protein CASSPRQGYGYTF.

The chain joins TRBV12-3 or TRBV12-4 to TRBJ2-7; possibly TRBD2 for D (6 bases). This CDR3 comprises 13 residues. The V gene lost 4 bases and the J gene lost 6 bases, with 13 bases spanning the gap. The CDR3 sequence: CASSSSTRAEQYV. DNA of the CDR3: TGTGCCAGCAGTTCCTCGACTAGAGCCGAGCAGTACGTC.

The V call is TRBV6-2 or TRBV6-3, the J call TRBJ1-4; D perhaps matches TRBD1 (5 bases). The CDR3 is 15 amino acids. Deletions cut 3 bases from V and 5 bases from J, with 13 bases between. Germline values: CDR1 MNHEY, CDR2 SVGEGT. CDR3 nucleotides: TGTGCCAGCAGTTATTGGGGCGAACCGAATGAAAAACTGTTTTTT. As protein: CASSYWGEPNEKLFF.

V gene TRBV6-2 or TRBV6-3 combines with J gene TRBJ2-7, with 7 nucleotides matching TRBD2. Germline CDR1 and CDR2: MNHEY and SVGEGT. V dropped 4 bases and J dropped 4; count of bases not matched to a gene: 4. The CDR3 is 13 amino acids. The CDR3 reads CASSSGTIYEQYF. CDR3 bases: TGTGCCAGCAGTTCGGGGACTATTTACGAGCAGTACTTC.

The genes are TRBV5-5 and TRBJ1-2, with D possibly being TRBD1 (5 bases). CDR1 and CDR2 from the germline V gene are SGHKS and YYEKEE (reference sequence). Trimming pared 0 bases from V and 8 bases from J, leaving 17 bases between. The CDR3 length is 15 residues. CDR3 loop: CASSLELILSGGYTF. The CDR3 region has the DNA TGTGCCAGCAGCTTGGAGTTGATTCTATCAGGGGGCTACACCTTC.

This chain links TRBV9 with TRBJ2-3; TRBD2 aligns across 9 bases. The germline V gene has CDR1 SGDLS and CDR2 YYNGEE. There are 16 residues in the CDR3. Trimming at V came to 2 bases and at J to 4 bases, leaving 8 bases not matched to a gene. Here the CDR3 DNA reads TGTGCCAGCAGCGTCCTAGCGGGACTTCTTTCAGATACGCAGTATTTT. This gives the protein CASSVLAGLLSDTQYF.

This chain joins TRBV9 and TRBJ1-2, with D perhaps TRBD1 (5 bases). V lost 1 base, J lost 1 base, and 11 bases lay in between. Looked up from germline, CDR1 is SGDLS and CDR2 is YYNGEE. The CDR3 is 15 residues long. The CDR3 DNA is TGTGCCAGCAGCGTACTTGCAGGGAATAACTATGGCTACACCTTC. This encodes CASSVLAGNNYGYTF.

V and J are TRBV11-2 and TRBJ2-1; 8 bases fit TRBD2. Trimming took 2 bases from V and 5 from J; bases not matched to a gene: 8. CDR1 is SGHAT, CDR2 FQNNGV, per germline. This CDR3 is 16 amino acids long. The CDR3 region is CASSLIGREDNNEQFF. In DNA, the CDR3 is TGTGCCAGCAGCTTAATAGGGCGGGAGGATAACAATGAGCAGTTCTTC.

The chain links TRBV18 to TRBJ2-7; D possibly corresponds to TRBD2 (7 bases). Germline V CDR1 and CDR2: KGHSH, LQKENI. Trimming stripped 3 bases from V and 0 bases from J, with 21 bases between. The CDR3 has 18 amino acids. The chain's CDR3 is CASSPTQIWGGHSYEQYV. CDR3 sequence (DNA): TGTGCCAGCTCACCCACCCAAATATGGGGGGGCCACTCCTACGAGCAGTACGTC.

This sequence joins TRBV6-2 or TRBV6-3 and TRBJ1-6; no clear D gene. Germline CDR1 MNHEY, CDR2 SVGEGT. The CDR3 consists of 18 residues. V lost 2 bases to trimming and J lost 5 bases, with 19 bases between them. This CDR3 reads CASSYDPLNSRNNSPLHF. CDR3 sequence (DNA): TGTGCCAGCAGTTACGATCCTCTGAACAGCCGAAATAATTCACCCCTCCACTTT.

The chain joins TRBV6-2 or TRBV6-3 to TRBJ2-5; D perhaps matches TRBD1 (5 bases). This CDR3 contains 15 residues. Trimming took off 3 bases at V and 5 bases at J, with 16 bases between the two ends. In germline, CDR1 is MNHEY, CDR2 SVGEGT. The CDR3: CASSYGAGFWETQYF. CDR3 coding DNA: TGTGCCAGCAGTTATGGGGCAGGGTTTTGGGAGACCCAGTACTTC.

This clone was seen only a few times. This chain joins TRBV6-1 and TRBJ1-4, with 7 bases matching TRBD1. Trimming cost V 3 bases and J 6 bases; bases outside gene matches: 4. Germline CDR1 MNHNS, CDR2 SASEGT. The CDR3 loop spans 14 amino acids. Here the CDR3 DNA reads TGTGCCAGCAGTGATCAAGACAGGGATGAAAAACTGTTTTTT. As protein: CASSDQDRDEKLFF.

This chain joins TRBV4-2 and TRBJ2-5, with 11 nucleotides matching TRBD2. Germline loops: CDR1 LGHNA, CDR2 YNFKEQ. The CDR3 is 16 residues long. J was trimmed by 4 bases and V by 4 bases; bases with no gene match: 8. The CDR3 loop reads CASSRQTGTSGETQYF. DNA for the CDR3: TGTGCCAGCAGCCGGCAAACCGGGACTAGCGGAGAGACCCAGTACTTC.

The V and J genes are TRBV3-1 (or the pseudogene TRBV3-2) and TRBJ1-6; the D gene is possibly TRBD1 (5 bases). Looked up from germline, CDR1 is LGHDT and CDR2 is YNNKEL (reference sequence). Trimming stripped 4 bases from V and 10 bases from J, with 20 bases between. This CDR3 has 16 amino acids. For the CDR3, the DNA is TGTGCCAGCAGCCCGCGGGGGGGTTTAATTGGGTCACCCCTCCACTTT. It encodes CASSPRGGLIGSPLHF.

The chain employs TRBV11-2 and TRBJ2-7; 9 bases map to TRBD2. Losses at the gene ends were 7 bases for V and 4 bases for J; bases not matched to a gene: 11. The CDR3 length is 15 residues. CDR1 is SGHAT and CDR2 is FQNNGV in the germline V gene. The CDR3 sequence is CASNRLGLAAYEQYF. The CDR3 bases are TGTGCCAGCAACCGCTTGGGACTAGCAGCTTACGAGCAGTACTTC.

V and J are TRBV6-2 or TRBV6-3 and TRBJ2-1; 12 bases match TRBD2. The CDR3 totals 13 residues. Germline lookup yields CDR1 MNHEY and CDR2 SVGEGT. V lost 4 bases to trimming and J lost 9 bases; unmatched junction nucleotides: 1. Here the CDR3 reads CASSSSGRGEQFF. CDR3 bases: TGTGCCAGCAGTTCTAGCGGGAGGGGTGAGCAGTTCTTC.

This clone was recorded once. The rearrangement links TRBV7-9 to TRBJ2-1; D remains unclear. The V gene's germline CDR1 is SEHNR and CDR2 FQNEAQ (reference sequence). CDR3 size: 11 residues. V was shortened by 3 bases and J by 8 bases, with 5 bases between the two germline ends. The CDR3, as DNA: TGTGCCAGCAGCTTTAACTATGAGCAGTTCTTC. Translated: CASSFNYEQFF.

This rearrangement joins TRBV29-1 to TRBJ1-1, with 7 bases that match TRBD1. Germline V gene lookup returns CDR1 SQVTM and CDR2 ANQGSEA. With 6 bases clipped from V and 5 bases from J, the junction kept 12 bases outside the gene matches. CDR3 size: 14 residues. CDR3 DNA: TGCAGCGTGAAGATTGGGGACAGTTGGACTGAAGCTTTCTTT. Amino acid sequence: CSVKIGDSWTEAFF.

This chain links TRBV9 with TRBJ2-7; 9 nucleotides agree with TRBD2. V was clipped by 0 bases and J by 3 bases; unmatched bases: 4. Looked up from germline, CDR1 is SGDLS and CDR2 is YYNGEE. The CDR3 runs to 15 residues. CDR3 bases: TGTGCCAGCAGCGTAGACGGGACTAGCCTCTACGAGCAGTACTTC. The encoded protein is CASSVDGTSLYEQYF.

This chain links TRBV18 with TRBJ2-1, with TRBD2 matching 8 bases. The CDR3 loop spans 15 amino acids. Germline-derived CDR1 and CDR2 are KGHSH and LQKENI. V shed 4 bases and J 1 base; nucleotides not matched to a gene: 3. CDR3 residues: CASSQSGGSYNEQFF. The CDR3 DNA reads TGTGCCAGCTCACAATCGGGAGGGTCCTACAATGAGCAGTTCTTC.

The chain recombines TRBV27 with TRBJ1-4, with no clear D. The V end lost 0 bases, the J end lost 5 bases, and 7 bases lay between the germline ends. Germline values: CDR1 MNHEY, CDR2 SMNVEV (reference sequence). The CDR3 covers 14 residues. The CDR3 DNA reads as TGTGCCAGCAGTTTATCGAGGCAGAATGAAAAACTGTTTTTT. Encoded protein: CASSLSRQNEKLFF.

The chain uses TRBV2 and TRBJ1-5; D is unclear. The V gene lost 7 bases and the J gene lost 1 base, with 8 bases spanning the gap. Germline V CDR1 and CDR2: SNHLY, FYNNEI. The CDR3 has 13 amino acids. The DNA of the CDR3 is TGTGCCAGCAACAGTCAGAGCAATCAGCCCCAGCATTTT. It translates to CASNSQSNQPQHF.

This chain links TRBV7-2 with TRBJ1-1; 9 bases line up with TRBD1. The CDR3 contains 17 residues. The germline V gene encodes CDR1 SGHTA and CDR2 FQGNSA. The V and J ends lost 1 base and 0 bases, in that order; junction bases with no gene match: 6. The DNA for the CDR3 is TGTGCCAGCAGCTTAGTAGGGGACAGGGTCCTGAACACTGAAGCTTTCTTT. Translating gives CASSLVGDRVLNTEAFF.

A single count supports this clone. V is TRBV5-1 and J is TRBJ2-1; tentative D call: TRBD2 (6 bases). V gave up 7 bases and J gave up 8 bases, with 22 bases separating them. The germline V gene has CDR1 SGHRS and CDR2 YFSETQ. CDR3 size: 15 residues. The DNA of the CDR3 is TGCGCCAGCGGGAAGGGACTCCCCGGGGTCGATGAGCAGTTCTTC. Translated, it gives CASGKGLPGVDEQFF.